This T cell receptor beta chain was observed in a study of blood T cell repertoires in COVID-19. Overall study: Donors in the United States, Italy and Spain gave samples during acute or convalescent COVID-19. T cells, B-cell-depleted T cells, or PBMCs provided the cDNA or gDNA that served as material.

As handled by the study authors: The assay estimated nucleated cells by amplifying reference gene primers. This table comes from immunoSEQ multiplex PCR, and its TCRdb copy is limited to in-frame clones, with some not included. The DNA gave D and trimming, while V, J and clone size come from that table. This table holds around 80,000 clones, about three quarters found once. Sequences were obtained from peripheral blood. The receptor comes from a man aged 50 to 60 with active or convalescent COVID-19.

As DNA, the CDR3 is TGTGCCAGCAGTTACTTCCGGGGGAGCACAGATACGCAGTATTTT. Amino acid sequence: CASSYFRGSTDTQYF. The chain is built from TRBV6-2 or TRBV6-3 and TRBJ2-3, with D possibly TRBD2 on 6 matching bases. The CDR3 sequence is 15 residues long. CDR1 and CDR2 from the germline V gene are MNHEY and SVGEGT. Trimming left V 1 base short and J 0 bases short, with 8 bases between.